This T cell receptor beta chain comes out of a study of identical twins. General study findings and limits: Surplus twin overlap in beta out-of-frame sequences was less pronounced. Where out-of-frame alpha sequences were twin-shared, they showed excess low generation probability.

On this clonotype: Its specificity is not known.

Template switching added a universal primer site, and cDNA bore unique molecular identifiers. Each CDR3 protein is one row after TCRdb ran MiXCR on the 5' RACE reads. This table holds hundreds of thousands of distinct CDR3 sequences, around 7.4% found once. These sequences were also reported in another study, on yellow fever vaccine responses in identical twins. This second study notes: Twins reportedly mounted vaccine T cell responses that seemed partly convergent, partly personalized.

Sequencing used PBMCs. The clonotype was recovered from a woman under 30 in good health.

CDR3 residues: CASTESGNEKLFF. The CDR3 DNA sequence: TGTGCCAGCACCGAGTCGGGTAATGAAAAACTGTTTTTT. This rearrangement joins TRBV7-6 to TRBJ1-4; D is uncertain. The V end lost 7 bases, the J end lost 4 bases, and 10 bases lay between the germline ends. Per the germline V gene, CDR1 is SGHVS and CDR2 is FNYEAQ. CDR3 size: 13 residues.